Shown below are 27 T cell receptor beta chains from a single sample sequenced in a study of type 1 regulatory T cells. MiXCR, run by TCRdb on the reads, gives a single entry per CDR3 protein. The profile shows under 75,000 distinct CDR3 sequences, 20% of them singletons. Their recognized antigens are unknown. Study-wide points: Tr1 cells had a more restricted TCR repertoire than non-Tr1 cells.

The sample taken for sequencing was cultured type 1 regulatory T (Tr1) cells, either the whole culture or a sorted fraction (not recorded which). All receptors derive from a human donor in good health.

The sample holds many counts of this clonotype. V and J are TRBV20-1 and TRBJ1-5; 7 positions match TRBD1. Unmatched junction bases numbered 5, after V lost 2 bases and J lost 1 base. The CDR3 is 15 amino acids. Germline assignment: CDR1 DFQATT and CDR2 SNEGSKA (reference sequence). The chain's CDR3 is CSARRGGISNQPQHF. The CDR3 DNA follows: TGCAGTGCTAGAAGAGGGGGCATAAGCAATCAGCCCCAGCATTTT.

This clonotype was seen only a few times. The J gene is TRBJ2-3, the V gene TRBV20-1; the D is unclear. V lost 7 bases and J 9 bases, leaving 23 bases between the germline ends. This CDR3 is built from 14 residues. Germline V gene data show CDR1 as DFQATT and CDR2 as SNEGSKA (reference sequence). The DNA for the CDR3 is TGCAGTGAAGGTTCGATTTCATCATCACCCACGCAGTATTTT. It specifies CSEGSISSSPTQYF.

This chain links TRBV6-5 with TRBJ1-4; 8 bases match TRBD1. Trimming took 2 bases from V and 6 from J; bases not matched to a gene: 14. CDR1 and CDR2 from the germline V gene are MNHEY and SVGAGI. This CDR3 contains 18 residues. In nucleotides, the CDR3 is TGTGCCAGCAGTTACCGTGGTCCAAGACAGGGGTTATATGAAAAACTGTTTTTT. This sequence encodes CASSYRGPRQGLYEKLFF.

This clonotype occurred a few times. This chain joins TRBV20-1 and TRBJ2-4; D is possibly TRBD1 or TRBD2 (5 bases each). CDR1 DFQATT and CDR2 SNEGSKA come from the germline V gene (reference sequence). The CDR3 spans 11 residues. The V end lost 8 bases, the J end lost 12 bases, and 17 bases lay between the germline ends. The CDR3 region is CSPSAGASQYF. For the CDR3, the DNA is TGCAGTCCGTCGGCCGGGGCAAGTCAGTACTTC.

This clonotype was seen a handful of times. The V gene is TRBV5-1, the J gene TRBJ1-1; 7 positions agree with TRBD1. Trimming at V came to 4 bases and at J to 5 bases, leaving 5 bases not matched to a gene. Per the germline V gene, CDR1 is SGHRS and CDR2 is YFSETQ. There are 13 residues in the CDR3. CDR3 sequence: CASSPQGDTEAFF. The DNA of the CDR3 is TGCGCCAGCAGCCCCCAGGGGGATACTGAAGCTTTCTTT.

The chain uses TRBV11-3 and TRBJ1-5; D ambiguous. Between the trimmed V and J ends, which lost 1 base and 1 base, there was a span of 11 bases. This CDR3 comprises 16 residues. Germline CDR1 is SGHNT and CDR2 is YENEEA. The CDR3 sequence is CASSLGVGFSNQPQHF. The CDR3 DNA sequence: TGTGCCAGCAGCTTAGGTGTAGGGTTCAGCAATCAGCCCCAGCATTTT.

Remarks on this clonotype: A read error may produce the germline difference seen at one junction end. This chain uses TRBV5-1 with TRBJ2-5; D might be TRBD2 (6 bases). Germline loops: CDR1 SGHRS, CDR2 YFSETQ. The CDR3 runs 15 residues. Written as DNA, the CDR3 is TGCGCCCGCAGCTTGGTTGGAGGGATGGGAGAGACCCAGTACTTC. This encodes CARSLVGGMGETQYF.

The chain couples TRBV28 to TRBJ2-5; D is possibly TRBD2 (7 bases). The germline V gene has CDR1 MDHEN and CDR2 SYDVKM. The CDR3 is made up of 15 amino acids. V lost 6 bases to trimming and J lost 4 bases, with 18 bases between them. The CDR3 coding sequence is TGTGCCAGCAGCCCAGGTGGCGGGGGCGGAGAGACCCAGTACTTC. This codes for CASSPGGGGGETQYF.

The chain joins TRBV7-2 to TRBJ2-1; 11 bases fit TRBD2. With 3 bases clipped from V and 9 bases from J, the junction kept 10 bases outside the gene matches. The V gene's germline CDR1 is SGHTA and CDR2 FQGNSA. This CDR3 is 16 amino acids long. The CDR3 DNA reads as TGTGCCAGCAGCTTGTTAACTAGCGGGAGCATCAGTGAGCAGTTCTTC. Its translation: CASSLLTSGSISEQFF. The full variable domain, completed using reference TRBV7-2 and TRBJ2-1, is GAGVSQSPSNKVTEKGKDVELRCDPISGHTALYWYRQSLGQGLEFLIYFQGNSAPDKSGLPSDRFSAERTGGSVSTLTIQRTQQEDSAVYLCASSLLTSGSISEQFFGPGTRLTVL.

Of note for this clonotype: Relative to the germline gene, one junction end is altered; a read error may explain this. The gene calls are TRBV27 and TRBJ1-2; maybe TRBD1 (6 bases). Germline V gene data show CDR1 as MNHEY and CDR2 as SMNVEV (reference sequence). The CDR3 spans 13 residues. Here the CDR3 reads CARSLWQGSGYTF. The CDR3 bases are TGTGCCAGGAGTTTATGGCAGGGGAGTGGCTACACCTTC.

The rearrangement links TRBV20-1 to TRBJ1-5; D is ambiguous. From germline, CDR1 is DFQATT and CDR2 SNEGSKA (reference sequence). Trimming cost V 0 bases and J 5 bases, with 11 bases left between them. The CDR3 has 14 residues. CDR3 protein: CSARDLLNDQPQHF. The CDR3 DNA sequence: TGCAGTGCTAGAGACCTACTTAATGATCAGCCCCAGCATTTT.

The chain has TRBV6-1 and TRBJ2-7; TRBD1 matches at 11 bases. CDR3 size: 15 residues. Trimming at V came to 4 bases and at J to 0 bases, leaving 2 bases not matched to a gene. CDR1 and CDR2 from the germline V gene are MNHNS and SASEGT. This CDR3 reads CASSGTGGSSYEQYF. The CDR3 region has the DNA TGTGCCAGCAGTGGGACAGGGGGCAGCTCCTACGAGCAGTACTTC.

This clonotype was seen only once. This chain joins TRBV5-1 and TRBJ2-7; D is ambiguous. The germline V gene encodes CDR1 SGHRS and CDR2 YFSETQ. V was cut by 0 bases and J by 5 bases, with 6 bases left in between. This CDR3 contains 12 residues. CDR3 sequence (DNA): TGCGCCAGCAGCTTGGGCGTCGACGAGCAGTACTTC. This sequence encodes CASSLGVDEQYF.

The chain has TRBV28 and TRBJ2-1; D is possibly TRBD2 (6 bases). The V end was cut by 10 bases, the J end by 4 bases, with 17 bases between. The CDR3 has 14 amino acids. Germline V lookup: CDR1 MDHEN, CDR2 SYDVKM. The CDR3 sequence is CATSDGRVYNEQFF. Here the CDR3 DNA reads TGTGCCACGAGTGACGGGAGAGTGTACAATGAGCAGTTCTTC.

This chain links TRBV6-6 with TRBJ2-1, with TRBD1 matching 9 bases. The J segment lost 9 bases and the V segment lost 6 bases, leaving 12 bases of the junction unmatched. The CDR3 is made up of 15 amino acids. The germline CDR1 and CDR2 sequences are MNHNY and SVGAGI (reference sequence). The CDR3 spells CASSRTGTGWSEQFF. DNA of the CDR3: TGTGCCAGCAGCCGAACCGGGACAGGGTGGAGTGAGCAGTTCTTC.

This clonotype appeared many times. The chain carries TRBV5-1 and TRBJ2-7, with 7 nucleotides matching TRBD2. This CDR3 region has 16 residues. V was clipped by 4 bases and J by 4 bases; unmatched bases: 14. CDR1 and CDR2 (germline): SGHRS, YFSETQ. CDR3 nucleotides: TGCGCCAGCAGCCCCGAGGCGGGAGCGTTCTCTTACGAGCAGTACTTC. It encodes CASSPEAGAFSYEQYF.

This clonotype turned up a few times. The V and J genes are TRBV12-3 or TRBV12-4 and TRBJ1-1; TRBD1 matches 8 bases. This CDR3 contains 16 residues. Trimming took 3 bases from V and 3 from J; bases not matched to a gene: 9. In nucleotides, the CDR3 is TGTGCCAGCAGTTTTGGGCAGGGGGCTCGCGACACTGAAGCTTTCTTT. Encoded protein: CASSFGQGARDTEAFF.

The chain uses TRBV6-2 or TRBV6-3 and TRBJ1-2, with 9 bases aligning to TRBD1. CDR1 and CDR2 from the germline V gene are MNHEY and SVGEGT. The CDR3 contains 15 residues. V was pared by 4 bases and J by 6 bases, with 9 bases of the junction left unmatched. CDR3 bases: TGTGCCAGCAGTTCAACCCGACAGGGGGTTGATGGCTACACCTTC. This gives the protein CASSSTRQGVDGYTF.

The V and J genes are TRBV12-3 or TRBV12-4 and TRBJ1-6, with 9 positions matching TRBD1. The CDR3 loop spans 13 amino acids. J was trimmed by 8 bases and V by 6 bases; bases with no gene match: 2. CDR3 sequence: CASSRDRDSPLHF. CDR3 coding DNA: TGTGCCAGCAGCCGGGACAGGGATTCACCCCTCCACTTT.

Turning to this clonotype: At one of its ends the junction is not consistent with the germline gene, which may arise from a read error. This sequence joins TRBV18 and TRBJ2-1; 7 nucleotides match TRBD1. Germline loops: CDR1 KGHSH, CDR2 LQKENI. This CDR3 contains 12 residues. CDR3 in DNA: TGTGCCAGCTCACCATCCCGGACAGGAAACTACTTC. Its protein product is CASSPSRTGNYF.

This chain links TRBV20-1 with TRBJ2-2, with D perhaps being TRBD1 or TRBD2 (5 bases each). V dropped 6 bases and J dropped 8 bases, with 19 bases sitting between them. Germline CDR1 and CDR2: DFQATT and SNEGSKA (reference sequence). The CDR3 runs to 14 residues. The CDR3 DNA follows: TGCAGTGCGAACCGGGACCCAGGATCGGGGGAGCTGTTTTTT. Translated, it gives CSANRDPGSGELFF.

This CDR3 is CASSLSGRGFYEQYF. The DNA of the CDR3 is TGTGCCAGCAGTTTATCGGGCAGGGGTTTCTACGAGCAGTACTTC. The chain carries TRBV6-2 or TRBV6-3 and TRBJ2-7, with D maybe TRBD1 (6 bases). Germline values: CDR1 MNHEY, CDR2 SVGEGT. The CDR3 extends over 15 amino acids. Trimming left V 4 bases short and J 3 bases short, with 16 bases between.

This chain connects TRBV7-9 to TRBJ2-7; 8 bases fit TRBD1. CDR1 is SEHNR and CDR2 is FQNEAQ in the germline V gene (reference sequence). The CDR3 covers 15 residues. J lost 3 bases, V lost 0 bases, and 4 bases had no gene match. The CDR3 bases are TGTGCCAGCAGCTTAGCCCCGGGACAGGACTACGAGCAGTACTTC. Amino acids: CASSLAPGQDYEQYF.

This clonotype was counted at least ten times. The rearrangement links TRBV5-6 to TRBJ2-7; D perhaps matches TRBD2 (6 bases). Trimming removed 0 bases at V and 6 bases at J, with 16 bases between. CDR1 and CDR2 from the germline V gene are SGHDT and YYEEEE. The CDR3 is made up of 15 amino acids. DNA for the CDR3: TGTGCCAGCAGCTTGGGGGTTAGCGGAGCAGGCGAGCAGTACTTC. It codes for CASSLGVSGAGEQYF.

This clonotype came up a few times. V usage is TRBV3-1 and J usage is TRBJ1-3, with D possibly TRBD1 on 5 matching bases. Trimming stripped 6 bases from V and 0 bases from J, with 9 bases between. CDR3 size: 14 residues. Germline CDR1 reads LGHDT; CDR2 reads YNNKEL (reference sequence). The CDR3 loop reads CASRTTDSGNTIYF. The CDR3 nucleotides are TGTGCCAGCAGGACGACAGACTCTGGAAACACCATATATTTT.

The table lists this clonotype with a few counts. The chain's CDR3 is CSALRQGHNNEQFF. The CDR3 DNA sequence: TGCAGTGCCCTCCGACAGGGGCATAACAATGAGCAGTTCTTC. V is TRBV20-1 and J is TRBJ2-1; 8 bases agree with TRBD1. CDR1 is DFQATT, CDR2 SNEGSKA, per germline (reference sequence). This CDR3 spans 14 amino acids. Germline trimming cut 6 bases from V and 5 bases from J; bases unmatched to any gene: 9.

This CDR3 reads CASSTFQGQGTDTQYF. The CDR3 region has the DNA TGTGCCAGCTCGACGTTCCAGGGGCAAGGCACAGATACGCAGTATTTT. The genes are TRBV18 and TRBJ2-3, with D perhaps matching TRBD1 (6 bases). CDR3 length: 16 amino acids. Germline CDR1 is KGHSH and CDR2 is LQKENI. V lost 6 bases to trimming and J lost 1 base, with 17 bases between them.